Listed here is a single TCR beta chain. Two negative PCRs, clearance, or symptom resolution characterized the recovered Cohort 3 donors. V lost 0 bases and J 0 bases, leaving 15 bases between the germline ends. Germline V gives CDR1 LNHNV, CDR2 YYDKDF (reference sequence). The CDR3 is 17 amino acids. These data are taken from a study of blood T cell repertoires in COVID-19. Authors' processing steps: Scientists estimated how many nucleated cells there were by amplifying reference gene primers. Measured with immunoSEQ multiplex PCR; TCRdb has only the in-frame clones, and not every one. The V and J calls and clone size come from that table; D and trimming were worked out from the DNA. This table holds approximately 230,000 clones, approximately 82% found once.

The receptor comes from a man aged 40-50 years who had recovered from COVID-19. This chain joins TRBV15 and TRBJ2-7, with D possibly matching TRBD1 (5 bases). Sequences were obtained from PBMCs or T cells enriched from blood (not recorded which). Here the CDR3 reads CATSRDRSGAFSYEQYF. The DNA of the CDR3 is TGTGCCACCAGCAGAGATCGCAGTGGGGCTTTCTCCTACGAGCAGTACTTC.